Presented here are 4 T cell receptor beta chains from one specimen sequenced in a study of graft-versus-host responses after intestinal transplantation. Their specific antigens are unknown. Method: immunoSEQ multiplex PCR; TCRdb's copy keeps in-frame clones and lacks some. The table has 96,000 or so clones, 80% to 95% seen once. Sample: unstimulated CD4+ T cells sorted from spleen or lymph node cells, taken before intestinal transplant. The receptors shown here come from a human donor who received an intestinal transplant.

V is TRBV2 and J is TRBJ2-7, with D possibly being TRBD2 (5 bases). V was cut by 6 bases and J by 4 bases, with 10 bases left in between. CDR1 and CDR2 (germline): SNHLY, FYNNEI. The CDR3 loop spans 12 amino acids. Written as DNA, the CDR3 is TGTGCCAGCAGCGCTACTAGTTACGAGCAGTACTTC. Its protein product is CASSATSYEQYF.

In DNA form, the CDR3 reads TGTGCCAGCAGGGGACAGGGTAACAGCAATCAGCCCCAGCATTTT. Protein sequence: CASRGQGNSNQPQHF. The gene calls are TRBV6-1 and TRBJ1-5; 9 nucleotides align to TRBD1. V lost 6 bases and J lost 1; bases outside the gene matches: 4. From germline, CDR1 is MNHNS and CDR2 SASEGT. This CDR3 comprises 15 residues.

The rearrangement joins TRBV6-1 to TRBJ2-3; TRBD2 agrees at 11 bases. With V trimmed by 4 bases and J by 0 bases, 9 bases remained unmatched. CDR3 length: 18 amino acids. CDR1 is MNHNS and CDR2 is SASEGT in the germline V gene. This CDR3 is CASSAVGLAVSSTDTQYF. The CDR3 DNA is TGTGCCAGCAGTGCCGTGGGACTAGCGGTCTCTAGCACAGATACGCAGTATTTT.

V is TRBV12-5 and J is TRBJ1-5; 10 bases line up with TRBD1. The V gene's germline CDR1 is LGHNT and CDR2 FRNRAP. V shed 0 bases, J shed 6 bases, and the junction held 8 bases outside the gene matches. CDR3 length: 17 amino acids. The chain's CDR3 is CASGLVIGQGEVQPQHF. DNA for the CDR3: TGTGCTAGTGGTTTGGTAATAGGACAGGGGGAGGTTCAGCCCCAGCATTTT.